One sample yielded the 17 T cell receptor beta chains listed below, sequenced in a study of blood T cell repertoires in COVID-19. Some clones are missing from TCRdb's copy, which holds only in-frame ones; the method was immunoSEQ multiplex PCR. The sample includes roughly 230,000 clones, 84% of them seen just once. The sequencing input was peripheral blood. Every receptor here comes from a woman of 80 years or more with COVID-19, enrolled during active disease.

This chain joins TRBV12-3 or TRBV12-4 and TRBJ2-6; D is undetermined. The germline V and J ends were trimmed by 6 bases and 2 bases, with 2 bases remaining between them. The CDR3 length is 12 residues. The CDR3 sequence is CASSTGANVLTF. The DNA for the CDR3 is TGTGCCAGCAGCACTGGGGCCAACGTCCTGACTTTC.

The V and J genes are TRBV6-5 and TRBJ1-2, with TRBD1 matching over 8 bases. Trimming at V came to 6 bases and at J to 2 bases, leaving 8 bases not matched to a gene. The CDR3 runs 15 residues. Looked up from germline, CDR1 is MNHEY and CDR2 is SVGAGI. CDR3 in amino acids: CASRGQGTSNYGYTF. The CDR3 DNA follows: TGTGCCAGCAGAGGACAGGGAACGAGCAACTATGGCTACACCTTC.

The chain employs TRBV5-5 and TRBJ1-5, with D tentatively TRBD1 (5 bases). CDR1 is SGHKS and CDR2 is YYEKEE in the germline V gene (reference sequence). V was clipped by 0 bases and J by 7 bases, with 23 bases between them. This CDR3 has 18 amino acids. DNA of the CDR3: TGTGCCAGCAGCTTGGTGGGCGGGGGAGGACGGCAGAGGCAGCCCCAGCATTTT. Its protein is CASSLVGGGGRQRQPQHF.

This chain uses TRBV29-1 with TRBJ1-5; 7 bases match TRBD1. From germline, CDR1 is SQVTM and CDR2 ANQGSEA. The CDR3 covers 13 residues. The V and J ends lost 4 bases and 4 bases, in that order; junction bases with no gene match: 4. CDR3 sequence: CSVGDSLNQPQHF. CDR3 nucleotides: TGCAGCGTTGGGGACAGCCTTAATCAGCCCCAGCATTTT.

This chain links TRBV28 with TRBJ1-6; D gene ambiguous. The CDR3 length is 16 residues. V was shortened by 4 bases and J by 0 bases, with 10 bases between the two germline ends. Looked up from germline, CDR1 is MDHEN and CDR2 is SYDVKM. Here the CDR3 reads CASSSTQSSYNSPLHF. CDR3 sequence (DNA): TGTGCCAGCAGTTCGACACAGAGCTCCTATAATTCACCCCTCCACTTT. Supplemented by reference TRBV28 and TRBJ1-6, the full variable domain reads DVKVTQSSRYLVKRTGEKVFLECVQDMDHENMFWYRQDPGLGLRLIYFSYDVKMKEKGDIPEGYSVSREKKERFSLILESASTNQTSMYLCASSSTQSSYNSPLHFGNGTRLTVT.

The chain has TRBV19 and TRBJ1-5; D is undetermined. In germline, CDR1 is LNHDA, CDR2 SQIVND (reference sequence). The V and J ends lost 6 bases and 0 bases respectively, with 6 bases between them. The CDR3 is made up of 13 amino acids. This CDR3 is CASRSNSNQPQHF. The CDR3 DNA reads TGTGCCAGTAGATCCAATAGCAATCAGCCCCAGCATTTT.

CDR3 nucleotides: TGTGCCAGTAGTACGATGAGTGGCGGGTATGAGCAGTTCTTC. Translated, it gives CASSTMSGGYEQFF. This chain connects TRBV19 to TRBJ2-1; possible D gene TRBD2, 5 bases. Germline-derived CDR1 and CDR2 are LNHDA and SQIVND (reference sequence). The V gene lost 4 bases and the J gene lost 8 bases, with 15 bases spanning the gap. The CDR3 runs 14 residues. The variable domain in full, with the rest retrieved from reference TRBV19 and TRBJ2-1, is DGGITQSPKYLFRKEGQNVTLSCEQNLNHDAMYWYRQDPGQGLRLIYYSQIVNDFQKGDIAEGYSVSREKKESFPLTVTSAQKNPTAFYLCASSTMSGGYEQFFGPGTRLTVL.

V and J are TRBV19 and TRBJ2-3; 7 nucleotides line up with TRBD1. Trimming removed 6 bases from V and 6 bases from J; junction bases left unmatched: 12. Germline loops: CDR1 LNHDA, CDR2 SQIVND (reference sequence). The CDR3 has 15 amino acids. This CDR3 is CASSPLVQGRDTQYF. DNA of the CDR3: TGTGCCAGTAGCCCCCTGGTACAGGGGCGGGATACGCAGTATTTT.

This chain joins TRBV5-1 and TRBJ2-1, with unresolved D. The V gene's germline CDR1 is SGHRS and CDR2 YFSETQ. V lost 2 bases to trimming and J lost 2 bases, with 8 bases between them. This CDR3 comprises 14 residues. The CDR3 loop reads CASSFTSAYNEQFF. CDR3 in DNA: TGCGCCAGCAGCTTTACGTCGGCCTACAATGAGCAGTTCTTC.

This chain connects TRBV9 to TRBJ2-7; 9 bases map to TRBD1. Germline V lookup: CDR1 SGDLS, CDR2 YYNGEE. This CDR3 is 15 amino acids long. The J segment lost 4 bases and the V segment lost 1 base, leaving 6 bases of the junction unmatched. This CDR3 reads CASSVSAGQGYEQYF. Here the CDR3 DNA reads TGTGCCAGCAGCGTATCGGCCGGACAGGGGTACGAGCAGTACTTC.

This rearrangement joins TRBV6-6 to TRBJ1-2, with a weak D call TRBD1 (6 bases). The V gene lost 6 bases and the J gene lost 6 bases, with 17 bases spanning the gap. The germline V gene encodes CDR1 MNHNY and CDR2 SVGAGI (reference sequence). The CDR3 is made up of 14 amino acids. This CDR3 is CASSPAGGSNGYTF. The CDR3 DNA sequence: TGTGCCAGCAGCCCGGCGGGGGGCTCGAATGGCTACACCTTC.

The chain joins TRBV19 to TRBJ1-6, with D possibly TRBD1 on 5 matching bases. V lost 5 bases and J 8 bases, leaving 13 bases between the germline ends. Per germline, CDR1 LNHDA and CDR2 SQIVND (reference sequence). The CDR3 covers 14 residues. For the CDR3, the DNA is TGTGCCAGTAGTCCCTGGCAGGGTGATTCACCCCTCCACTTT. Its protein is CASSPWQGDSPLHF.

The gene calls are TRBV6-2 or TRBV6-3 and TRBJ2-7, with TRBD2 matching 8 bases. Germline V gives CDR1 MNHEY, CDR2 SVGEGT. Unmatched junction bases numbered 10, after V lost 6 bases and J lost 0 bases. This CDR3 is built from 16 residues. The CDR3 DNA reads TGTGCCAGCAGCCGCCTACTAGCGGCCAGCTCCTACGAGCAGTACTTC. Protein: CASSRLLAASSYEQYF.

The CDR3 DNA sequence: TGCGCCAGCAGCTCCGGACAGATCTATGGCTACACCTTC. Translation: CASSSGQIYGYTF. The chain couples TRBV5-1 to TRBJ1-2; D may be TRBD1 (6 bases). This CDR3 region has 13 residues. Trimming shortened V by 3 bases and J by 4 bases, and 10 bases separated the two germline ends. Per germline, CDR1 SGHRS and CDR2 YFSETQ. The variable domain in full, with the rest retrieved from reference TRBV5-1 and TRBJ1-2, is KAGVTQTPRYLIKTRGQQVTLSCSPISGHRSVSWYQQTPGQGLQFLFEYFSETQRNKGNFPGRFSGRQFSNSRSEMNVSTLELGDSALYLCASSSGQIYGYTFGSGTRLTVV.

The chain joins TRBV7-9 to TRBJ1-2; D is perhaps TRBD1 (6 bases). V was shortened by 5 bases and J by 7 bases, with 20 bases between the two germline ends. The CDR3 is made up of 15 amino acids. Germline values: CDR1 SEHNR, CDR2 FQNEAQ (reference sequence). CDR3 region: CASSLNQQGRAGYTF. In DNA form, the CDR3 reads TGTGCCAGCAGCCTAAACCAACAGGGCAGGGCTGGCTACACCTTC.

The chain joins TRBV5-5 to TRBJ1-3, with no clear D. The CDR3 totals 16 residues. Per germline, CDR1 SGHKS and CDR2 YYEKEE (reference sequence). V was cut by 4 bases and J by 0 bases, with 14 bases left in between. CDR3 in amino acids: CASSVTDSSSGNTIYF. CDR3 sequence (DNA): TGTGCCAGCAGCGTTACCGACTCGAGCTCTGGAAACACCATATATTTT.

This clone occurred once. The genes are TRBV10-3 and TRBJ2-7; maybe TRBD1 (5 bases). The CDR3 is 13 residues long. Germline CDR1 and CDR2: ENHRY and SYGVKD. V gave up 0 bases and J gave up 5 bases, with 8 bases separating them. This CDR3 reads CAISESAGNEQYV. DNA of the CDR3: TGTGCCATCAGTGAGTCGGCAGGGAACGAGCAGTACGTC.